This T cell receptor (beta chain) was captured by sequencing in a study of blood T cell repertoires in COVID-19. About the research overall: Donors in the United States, Italy and Spain gave samples during acute or convalescent COVID-19. Sources were T cells, B-cell-depleted T cells, or PBMCs; the material itself was cDNA or gDNA.

The CDR3 is made up of 11 amino acids. V shed 3 bases and J shed 8 bases, with 7 bases lying between them. Germline V gives CDR1 MGHRA, CDR2 YSYEKL. In the authors' workflow: Reference gene primer amplification yielded estimated nucleated cell counts. The table came from immunoSEQ multiplex PCR; TCRdb's copy has only in-frame clones and leaves some out. V and J calls and clone size come straight from that table; D and trimming were deduced from the DNA. The data show 200,000 to 300,000 clones, about 87% seen once. The chain employs TRBV4-1 and TRBJ1-1, with D tentatively TRBD1 (6 bases). Source material: peripheral blood. The source is a woman aged 40-49 years with acute or convalescent COVID-19. CDR3 amino acids: CASSQGTEAFF. In DNA form, the CDR3 reads TGCGCCAGCAGCCAGGGGACAGAAGCTTTCTTT.